This T cell receptor (beta chain) appears in the sequencing data of a study of cytomegalovirus exposure and HLA in healthy donors. Study-level results: Listed as cytomegalovirus-associated were 170 or so TCR beta chains. Analysis performed later found about 17,000 TCR beta sequences associated with HLA alleles at 0.05 false discovery rate.

Primers: 60 Vbeta forward and 13 Jbeta reverse. Measured with immunoSEQ multiplex PCR; TCRdb has only the in-frame clones, and not every one. The sample has around 19,000 clones, approximately 80% seen once. Germline V lookup: CDR1 MNHNY, CDR2 SVGAGI (reference sequence). The V end was cut by 2 bases, the J end by 4 bases, with 16 bases between. The CDR3 has 16 amino acids. A note on this clone: Its antigen is currently unknown.

V usage is TRBV6-6 and J usage is TRBJ2-3; possible D gene TRBD2, 6 bases. The sequencing input was PBMCs. The receptor comes from a human donor in good health. As DNA, the CDR3 is TGTGCCAGCAGTTACGGGCGGGCCCCGGGAGCAGATACGCAGTATTTT. Translating gives CASSYGRAPGADTQYF.